This record looks at one T cell receptor (beta chain) sequence and its context. The data originate from a study of T-cell memory formation after mild COVID-19. Via MiXCR, TCRdb re-called the 5' RACE reads, giving one row per CDR3 protein. Counted here are 55,000 to 70,000 distinct CDR3 sequences, 25% to 35% occurring once; the ten biggest clones make up approximately 39%. The sample comprised PBMCs or a T cell subset sorted from them (not recorded which). The TCR sequence derives from a man between 18 and 29 years old who had mild COVID-19 (a few samples of this study predate the infection). Cell type and time point are not known.

The CDR3 coding sequence is TGTGCCAGCGGGGGCAGGACTAGCGGGGGCCCAGGGAGGAATGAGCAGTTCTTC. Translated, it gives CASGGRTSGGPGRNEQFF. This rearrangement joins TRBV7-9 to TRBJ2-1, with 13 positions matching TRBD2. The germline CDR1 and CDR2 sequences are SEHNR and FQNEAQ (reference sequence). The junction had 17 bases not matched to a gene; V was cut back by 8 bases and J by 7 bases. The CDR3 sequence is 18 residues long.